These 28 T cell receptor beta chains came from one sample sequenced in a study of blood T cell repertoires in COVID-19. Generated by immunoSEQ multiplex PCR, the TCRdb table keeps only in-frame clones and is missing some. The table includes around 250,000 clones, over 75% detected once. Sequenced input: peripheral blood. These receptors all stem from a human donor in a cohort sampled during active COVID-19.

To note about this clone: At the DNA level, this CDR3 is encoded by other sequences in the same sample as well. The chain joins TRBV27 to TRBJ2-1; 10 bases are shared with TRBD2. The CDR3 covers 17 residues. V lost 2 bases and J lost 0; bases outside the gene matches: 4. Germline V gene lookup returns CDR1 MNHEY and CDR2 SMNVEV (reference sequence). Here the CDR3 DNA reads TGTGCCAGCAGTTTACGCACTAGCGGGGCCTCCTACAATGAGCAGTTCTTC. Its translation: CASSLRTSGASYNEQFF.

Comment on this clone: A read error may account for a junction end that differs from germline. The CDR3 is CASSRNPREADTQYF. The CDR3 nucleotides read TGTGCTAGCAGCAGAAACCCCAGGGAGGCAGATACGCAGTATTTT. V and J are TRBV7-7 and TRBJ2-3, with a possible D match to TRBD2 (6 bases). CDR3 length: 15 residues. Germline assignment: CDR1 SSHAT and CDR2 FNYEAQ (reference sequence). Complete variable domain (other parts from reference TRBV7-7 and TRBJ2-3): GAGVSQSPRYKVTKRGQDVTLRCDPISSHATLYWYQQALGQGPEFLTYFNYEAQPDKSGLPSDRFSAERPEGSISTLTIQRTEQRDSAMYRCASSRNPREADTQYFGPGTRLTVL.

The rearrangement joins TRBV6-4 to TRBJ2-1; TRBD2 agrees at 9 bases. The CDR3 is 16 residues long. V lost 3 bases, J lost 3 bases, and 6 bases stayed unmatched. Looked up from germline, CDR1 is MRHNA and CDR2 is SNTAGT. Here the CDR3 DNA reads TGTGCCAGCAGTGAACTTGGCGGGGGGGGCTACAATGAGCAGTTCTTC. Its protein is CASSELGGGGYNEQFF.

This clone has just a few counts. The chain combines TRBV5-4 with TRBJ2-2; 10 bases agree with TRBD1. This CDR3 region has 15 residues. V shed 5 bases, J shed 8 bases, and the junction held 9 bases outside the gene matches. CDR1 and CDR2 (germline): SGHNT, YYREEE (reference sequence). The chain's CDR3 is CASRPTGGVIGELFF. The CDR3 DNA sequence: TGTGCCAGCAGACCGACAGGGGGCGTGATAGGGGAGCTGTTTTTT. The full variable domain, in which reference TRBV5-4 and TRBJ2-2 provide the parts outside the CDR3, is ETGVTQSPTHLIKTRGQQVTLRCSSQSGHNTVSWYQQALGQGPQFIFQYYREEENGRGNFPPRFSGLQFPNYSSELNVNALELDDSALYLCASRPTGGVIGELFFGEGSRLTVL.

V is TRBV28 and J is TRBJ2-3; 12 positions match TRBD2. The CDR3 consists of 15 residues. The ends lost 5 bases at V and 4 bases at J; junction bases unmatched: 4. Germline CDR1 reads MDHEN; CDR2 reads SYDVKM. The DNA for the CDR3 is TGTGCCAGCAGTGACCTAGCGGGGGGGCCAGATACGCAGTATTTT. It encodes CASSDLAGGPDTQYF.

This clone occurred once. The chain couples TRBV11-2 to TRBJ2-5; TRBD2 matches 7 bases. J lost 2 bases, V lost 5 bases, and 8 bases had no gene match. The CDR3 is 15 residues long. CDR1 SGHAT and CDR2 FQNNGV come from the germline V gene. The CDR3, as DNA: TGTGCCAGCAGCCCGGGGGGTGCGGGGCAAGAGACCCAGTACTTC. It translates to CASSPGGAGQETQYF.

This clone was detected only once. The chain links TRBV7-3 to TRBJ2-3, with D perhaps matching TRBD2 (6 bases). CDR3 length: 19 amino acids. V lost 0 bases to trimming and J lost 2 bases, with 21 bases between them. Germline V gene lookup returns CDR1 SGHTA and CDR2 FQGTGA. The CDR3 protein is CASSLTFSSTRLATDTQYF. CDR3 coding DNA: TGTGCCAGCAGCTTAACGTTTTCCTCGACTAGGCTCGCCACAGATACGCAGTATTTT.

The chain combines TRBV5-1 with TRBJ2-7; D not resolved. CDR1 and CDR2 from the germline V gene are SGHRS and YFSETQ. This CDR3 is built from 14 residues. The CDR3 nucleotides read TGCGCGTCTAAACCGGGTTCTAGCTCCTACGAGCAGTACTTC. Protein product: CASKPGSSSYEQYF.

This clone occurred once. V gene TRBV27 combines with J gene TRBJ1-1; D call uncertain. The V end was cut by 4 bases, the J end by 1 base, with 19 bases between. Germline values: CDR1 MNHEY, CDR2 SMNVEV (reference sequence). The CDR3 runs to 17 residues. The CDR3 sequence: CASSYQAGGLGNTEAFF. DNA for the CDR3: TGTGCCAGCAGTTATCAGGCCGGAGGGCTCGGGAACACTGAAGCTTTCTTT.

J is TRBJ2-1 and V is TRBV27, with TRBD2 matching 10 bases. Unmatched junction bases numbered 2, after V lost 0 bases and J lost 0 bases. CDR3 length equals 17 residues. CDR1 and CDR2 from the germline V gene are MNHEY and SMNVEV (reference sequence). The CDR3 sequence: CASSLSAGGPSYNEQFF. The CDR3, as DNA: TGTGCCAGCAGTTTATCAGCGGGGGGGCCCTCCTACAATGAGCAGTTCTTC.

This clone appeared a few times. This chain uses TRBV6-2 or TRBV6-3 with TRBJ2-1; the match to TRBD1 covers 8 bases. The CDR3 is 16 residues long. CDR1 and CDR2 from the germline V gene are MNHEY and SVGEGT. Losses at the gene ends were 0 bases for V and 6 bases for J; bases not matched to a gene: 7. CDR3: CASSYSSGTGLNEQFF. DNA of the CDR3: TGTGCCAGCAGTTACTCGTCCGGGACAGGTCTCAATGAGCAGTTCTTC.

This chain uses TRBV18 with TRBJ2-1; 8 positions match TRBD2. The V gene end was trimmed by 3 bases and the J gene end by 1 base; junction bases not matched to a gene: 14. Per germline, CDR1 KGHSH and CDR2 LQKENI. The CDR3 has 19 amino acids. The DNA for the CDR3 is TGTGCCAGCTCACCTTTTTATCGGTCGACGGGAGGGTCCTACAATGAGCAGTTCTTC. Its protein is CASSPFYRSTGGSYNEQFF.

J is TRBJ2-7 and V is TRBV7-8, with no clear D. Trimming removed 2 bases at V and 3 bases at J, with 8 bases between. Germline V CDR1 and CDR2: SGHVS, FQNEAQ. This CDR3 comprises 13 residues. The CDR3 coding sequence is TGTGCCAGCAGCTTACTCCCCCTCTACGAGCAGTACTTC. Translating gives CASSLLPLYEQYF.

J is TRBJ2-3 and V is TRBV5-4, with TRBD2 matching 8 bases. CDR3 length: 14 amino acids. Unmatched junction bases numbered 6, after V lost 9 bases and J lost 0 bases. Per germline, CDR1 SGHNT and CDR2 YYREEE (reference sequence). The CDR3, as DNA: TGTGCCACCAGAGCGGGGGCTAGCACAGATACGCAGTATTTT. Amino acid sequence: CATRAGASTDTQYF. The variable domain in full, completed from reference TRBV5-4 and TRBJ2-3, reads ETGVTQSPTHLIKTRGQQVTLRCSSQSGHNTVSWYQQALGQGPQFIFQYYREEENGRGNFPPRFSGLQFPNYSSELNVNALELDDSALYLCATRAGASTDTQYFGPGTRLTVL.

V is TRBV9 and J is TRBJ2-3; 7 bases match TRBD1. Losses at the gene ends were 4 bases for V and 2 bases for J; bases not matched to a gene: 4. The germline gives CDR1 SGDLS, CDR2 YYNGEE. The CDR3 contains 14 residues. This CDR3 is CASSRQGATDTQYF. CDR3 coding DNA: TGTGCCAGCAGCCGACAGGGTGCCACAGATACGCAGTATTTT.

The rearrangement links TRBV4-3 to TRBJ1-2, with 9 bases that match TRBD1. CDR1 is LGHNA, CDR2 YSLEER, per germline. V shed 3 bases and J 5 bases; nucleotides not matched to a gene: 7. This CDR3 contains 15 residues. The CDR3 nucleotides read TGCGCCAGCAGCCAGGGAGGGACAGGGACGTATGGCTACACCTTC. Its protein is CASSQGGTGTYGYTF.

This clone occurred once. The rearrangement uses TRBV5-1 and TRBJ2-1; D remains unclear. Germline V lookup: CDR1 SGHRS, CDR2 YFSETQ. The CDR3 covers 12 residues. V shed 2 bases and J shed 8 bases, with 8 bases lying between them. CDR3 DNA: TGCGCCAGCAGCTTAGCGTTGGATGAGCAGTTCTTC. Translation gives CASSLALDEQFF.

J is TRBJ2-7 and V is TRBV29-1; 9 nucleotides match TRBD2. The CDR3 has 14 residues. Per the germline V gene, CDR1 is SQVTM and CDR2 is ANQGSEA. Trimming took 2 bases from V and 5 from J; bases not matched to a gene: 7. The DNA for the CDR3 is TGCAGCGTTGAACTGGTAGCGGGAGTTGACGAGCAGTACTTC. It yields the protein CSVELVAGVDEQYF.

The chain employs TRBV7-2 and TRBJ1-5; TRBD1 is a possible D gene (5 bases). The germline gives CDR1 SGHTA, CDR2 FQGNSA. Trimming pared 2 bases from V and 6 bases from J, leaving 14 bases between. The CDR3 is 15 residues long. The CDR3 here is CASSLSGGRLQPQHF. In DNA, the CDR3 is TGTGCCAGCAGCTTATCGGGGGGTCGGCTTCAGCCCCAGCATTTT.

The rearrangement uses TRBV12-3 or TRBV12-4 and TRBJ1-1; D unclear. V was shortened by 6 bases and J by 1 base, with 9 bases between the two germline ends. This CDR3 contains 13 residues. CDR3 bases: TGTGCCAGCAGGACTGACGAGAACACTGAAGCTTTCTTT. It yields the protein CASRTDENTEAFF.

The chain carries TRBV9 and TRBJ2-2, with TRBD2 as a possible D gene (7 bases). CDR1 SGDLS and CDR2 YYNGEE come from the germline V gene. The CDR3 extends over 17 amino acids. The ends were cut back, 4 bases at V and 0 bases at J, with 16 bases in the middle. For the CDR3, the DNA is TGTGCCAGCAGCTTTCTGCCGGGGGGCCCGAACACCGGGGAGCTGTTTTTT. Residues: CASSFLPGGPNTGELFF.

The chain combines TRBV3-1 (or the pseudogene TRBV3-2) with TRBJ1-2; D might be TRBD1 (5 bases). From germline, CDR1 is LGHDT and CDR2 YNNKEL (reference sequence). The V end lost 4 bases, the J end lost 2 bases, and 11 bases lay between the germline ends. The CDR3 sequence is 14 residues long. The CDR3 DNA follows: TGTGCCAGCAGCCCTCAGGGATACAACTATGGCTACACCTTC. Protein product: CASSPQGYNYGYTF.

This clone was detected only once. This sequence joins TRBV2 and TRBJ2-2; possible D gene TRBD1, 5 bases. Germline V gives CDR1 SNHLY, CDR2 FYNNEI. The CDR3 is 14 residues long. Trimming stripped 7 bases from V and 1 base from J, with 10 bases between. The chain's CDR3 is CASKVTVNTGELFF. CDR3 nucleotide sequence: TGTGCCAGCAAAGTGACAGTGAACACCGGGGAGCTGTTTTTT.

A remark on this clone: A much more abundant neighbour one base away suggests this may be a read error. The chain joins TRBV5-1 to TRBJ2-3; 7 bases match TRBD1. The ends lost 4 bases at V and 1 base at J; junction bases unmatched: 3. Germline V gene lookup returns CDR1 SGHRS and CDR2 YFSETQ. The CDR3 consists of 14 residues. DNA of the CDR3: TGCGCCAGCAGCCAAGGACAGGGCACAGATACGCAGTATTTT. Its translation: CASSQGQGTDTQYF.

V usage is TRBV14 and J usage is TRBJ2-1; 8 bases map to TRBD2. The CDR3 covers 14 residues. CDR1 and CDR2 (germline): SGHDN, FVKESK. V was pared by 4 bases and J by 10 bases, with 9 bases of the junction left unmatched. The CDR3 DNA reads TGTGCCAGCAGCCTTCCCGGGGGGGGAAGAGAGCAGTTCTTC. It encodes CASSLPGGGREQFF.

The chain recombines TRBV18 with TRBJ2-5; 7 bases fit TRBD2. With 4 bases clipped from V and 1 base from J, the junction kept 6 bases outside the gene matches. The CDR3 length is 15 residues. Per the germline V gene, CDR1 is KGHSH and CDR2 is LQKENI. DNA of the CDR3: TGTGCCAGCTCACGGTCTAGCGGACCCCAAGAGACCCAGTACTTC. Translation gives CASSRSSGPQETQYF. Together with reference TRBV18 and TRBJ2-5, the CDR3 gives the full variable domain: NAGVMQNPRHLVRRRGQEARLRCSPMKGHSHVYWYRQLPEEGLKFMVYLQKENIIDESGMPKERFSAEFPKEGPSILRIQQVVRGDSAAYFCASSRSSGPQETQYFGPGTRLLVL.

The CDR3 DNA reads TGTGCCAGCAGCTTGGGCGGGTCCGAGCAGTACTTC. This translates into CASSLGGSEQYF. The chain recombines TRBV5-6 with TRBJ2-7; the D gene is possibly TRBD2 (5 bases). The CDR3 totals 12 residues. Looked up from germline, CDR1 is SGHDT and CDR2 is YYEEEE. Trimming took off 0 bases at V and 6 bases at J, with 7 bases between the two ends.

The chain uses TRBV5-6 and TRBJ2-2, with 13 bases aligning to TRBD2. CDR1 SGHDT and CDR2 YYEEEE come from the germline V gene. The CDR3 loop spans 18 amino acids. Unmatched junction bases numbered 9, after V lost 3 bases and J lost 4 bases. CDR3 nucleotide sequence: TGTGCCAGCAGCTGGCGGACTAGCGGGAGCTCGGGCACCGGGGAGCTGTTTTTT. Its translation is CASSWRTSGSSGTGELFF.